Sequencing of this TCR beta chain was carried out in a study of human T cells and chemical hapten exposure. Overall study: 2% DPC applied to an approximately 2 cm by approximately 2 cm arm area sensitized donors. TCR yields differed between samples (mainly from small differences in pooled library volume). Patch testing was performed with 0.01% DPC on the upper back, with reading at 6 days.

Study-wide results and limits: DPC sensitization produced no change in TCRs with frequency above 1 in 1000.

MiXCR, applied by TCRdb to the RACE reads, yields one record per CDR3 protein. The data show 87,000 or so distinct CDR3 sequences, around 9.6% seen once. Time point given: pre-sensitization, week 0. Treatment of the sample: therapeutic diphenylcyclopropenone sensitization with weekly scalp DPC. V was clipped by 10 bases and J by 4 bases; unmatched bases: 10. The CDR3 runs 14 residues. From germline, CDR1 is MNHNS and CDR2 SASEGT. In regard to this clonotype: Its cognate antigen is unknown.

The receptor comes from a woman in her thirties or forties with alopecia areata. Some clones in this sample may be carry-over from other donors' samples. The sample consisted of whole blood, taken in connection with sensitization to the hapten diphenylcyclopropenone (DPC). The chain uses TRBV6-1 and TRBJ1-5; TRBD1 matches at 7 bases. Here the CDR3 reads CATLRDSGNQPQHF. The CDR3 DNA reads TGTGCCACCCTAAGGGACAGCGGGAATCAGCCCCAGCATTTT.